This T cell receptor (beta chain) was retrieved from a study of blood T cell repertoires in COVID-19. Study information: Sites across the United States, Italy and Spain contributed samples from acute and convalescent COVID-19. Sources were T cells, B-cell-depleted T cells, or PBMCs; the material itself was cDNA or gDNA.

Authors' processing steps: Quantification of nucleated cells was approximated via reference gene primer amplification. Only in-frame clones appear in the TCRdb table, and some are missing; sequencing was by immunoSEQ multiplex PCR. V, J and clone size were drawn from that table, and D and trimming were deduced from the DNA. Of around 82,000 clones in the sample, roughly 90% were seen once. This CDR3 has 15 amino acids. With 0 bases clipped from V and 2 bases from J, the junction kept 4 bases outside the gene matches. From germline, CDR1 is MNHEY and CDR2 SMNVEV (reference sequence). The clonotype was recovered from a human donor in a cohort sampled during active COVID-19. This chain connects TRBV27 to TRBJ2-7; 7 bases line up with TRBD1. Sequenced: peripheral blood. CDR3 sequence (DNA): TGTGCCAGCAGTTTATCAGGGGGCGTCCCCTACGAGCAGTACTTC. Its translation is CASSLSGGVPYEQYF.